The 13 T cell receptor beta chains presented below share a single source sample, sequenced in a study of blood T cell repertoires in COVID-19. Sequencing was performed with immunoSEQ multiplex PCR; in TCRdb, only in-frame clones are kept and a portion is missing. The sample contains some 110,000 clones, about 80% of which appear only once. Sequencing input: peripheral blood. Receptors originate from a woman older than 75 with active or convalescent COVID-19.

The chain employs TRBV7-2 and TRBJ1-2; D call uncertain. V was trimmed by 3 bases and J by 7 bases, leaving 9 bases between them. CDR3 length equals 12 residues. Looked up from germline, CDR1 is SGHTA and CDR2 is FQGNSA. The CDR3 DNA reads as TGTGCCAGCAGCTTCGGGTTGGCTGGCTACACCTTC. It specifies CASSFGLAGYTF.

The DNA for the CDR3 is TGTGCCTGGAGCTTCAAACAGGGCCGACTATCACCCCTCCACTTT. Its protein is CAWSFKQGRLSPLHF. This rearrangement joins TRBV30 to TRBJ1-6; weak D call: TRBD1 (6 bases). Per germline, CDR1 GTSNPN and CDR2 SVGIG (reference sequence). Trimming cost V 3 bases and J 10 bases, with 19 bases left between them. The CDR3 is made up of 15 amino acids.

The genes are TRBV14 and TRBJ1-2; 12 bases are shared with TRBD1. J lost 8 bases, V lost 0 bases, and 10 bases had no gene match. The germline CDR1 and CDR2 sequences are SGHDN and FVKESK. CDR3 size: 17 residues. The chain's CDR3 is CASSQEDPGQGAWGYTF. CDR3 DNA: TGTGCCAGCAGCCAAGAGGACCCGGGACAGGGGGCCTGGGGCTACACCTTC.

The CDR3 region has the DNA TGTGCCAGCACCCCTGCGACATCGGGACAGAGTTACGAGCAGTACTTC. Translated: CASTPATSGQSYEQYF. V is TRBV28 and J is TRBJ2-7, with 7 bases aligning to TRBD1. V shed 7 bases, J shed 4 bases, and the junction held 16 bases outside the gene matches. CDR3 length equals 16 residues. From germline, CDR1 is MDHEN and CDR2 SYDVKM.

In nucleotides, the CDR3 is TGTGCCAGCAGCAATTCCGGCCACCGATTGGGGCGGGAGAATGAGCAGTTCTTC. It translates to CASSNSGHRLGRENEQFF. This chain uses TRBV21-1 with TRBJ2-1; the DNA was not compared with TRBD2, the D call given in the table. TRBV21-1 is recorded as a pseudogene. This CDR3 comprises 18 residues.

The CDR3 sequence: CASSFQDTQYF. CDR3 DNA sequence: TGTGCCAGCAGCTTTCAAGATACGCAGTATTTT. The chain carries TRBV11-1 and TRBJ2-3; no definite D call. The germline CDR1 and CDR2 sequences are SGHAT and FQDESV (reference sequence). CDR3 length: 11 amino acids. Trimming stripped 3 bases from V and 5 bases from J, with 3 bases between.

This clone was observed a few times. The CDR3 protein is CASSLTGGTEAFF. CDR3 coding DNA: TGTGCCAGCAGCTTGACAGGGGGCACTGAAGCTTTCTTT. The chain uses TRBV7-8 and TRBJ1-1, with 9 bases identical to TRBD1. The CDR3 is made up of 13 amino acids. V lost 3 bases to trimming and J lost 4 bases; unmatched junction nucleotides: 0. Germline V CDR1 and CDR2: SGHVS, FQNEAQ. The variable domain in full, with the rest retrieved from reference TRBV7-8 and TRBJ1-1, is GAGVSQSPRYKVAKRGQDVALRCDPISGHVSLFWYQQALGQGPEFLTYFQNEAQLDKSGLPSDRFFAERPEGSVSTLKIQRTQQEDSAVYLCASSLTGGTEAFFGQGTRLTVV.

This sequence joins TRBV28 and TRBJ1-5; the match to TRBD1 covers 8 bases. Germline trimming cut 6 bases from V and 0 bases from J; bases unmatched to any gene: 7. CDR1 and CDR2 (germline): MDHEN, SYDVKM. This CDR3 region has 16 residues. CDR3 sequence reads: CASSPGQVYSNQPQHF. The CDR3 bases are TGTGCCAGCAGCCCGGGACAGGTATATAGCAATCAGCCCCAGCATTTT.

The chain employs TRBV3-1 (or the pseudogene TRBV3-2) and TRBJ2-3, with TRBD1 identical over 7 bases. The CDR3 spans 16 residues. Germline V gene sequence: CDR1 LGHDT, CDR2 YNNKEL (reference sequence). V lost 3 bases and J lost 5; bases outside the gene matches: 11. CDR3 loop: CASSQAAGQVGDTQYF. The CDR3 DNA follows: TGTGCCAGCAGCCAGGCGGCAGGACAGGTTGGAGATACGCAGTATTTT.

The chain is built from TRBV12-3 or TRBV12-4 and TRBJ1-1, with D hard to call. Trimming stripped 2 bases from V and 1 base from J, with 2 bases between. The CDR3 has 12 amino acids. The CDR3 reads CASSLQNTEAFF. In nucleotides, the CDR3 is TGTGCCAGCAGTTTACAGAACACTGAAGCTTTCTTT.

The V and J genes are TRBV5-1 and TRBJ2-2; possible D gene TRBD2, 6 bases. Per the germline V gene, CDR1 is SGHRS and CDR2 is YFSETQ. The CDR3 length is 15 residues. Deletions cut 1 base from V and 3 bases from J, with 10 bases between. CDR3 residues: CASSLSGGDTGELFF. The CDR3 DNA reads as TGCGCCAGCAGCTTGTCAGGAGGGGACACCGGGGAGCTGTTTTTT.

The chain recombines TRBV20-1 with TRBJ2-5, with TRBD2 as a possible D gene (5 bases). Between the trimmed V and J ends, which lost 7 bases and 2 bases, there was a span of 8 bases. CDR3 length: 11 amino acids. The germline gives CDR1 DFQATT, CDR2 SNEGSKA (reference sequence). CDR3 coding DNA: TGCAGTGTCGGGGTTCAAGAGACCCAGTACTTC. Protein sequence: CSVGVQETQYF.

This chain uses TRBV18 with TRBJ1-4; a possible D gene is TRBD1 (6 bases). Trimming cost V 2 bases and J 8 bases, with 9 bases left between them. Germline V gives CDR1 KGHSH, CDR2 LQKENI. The CDR3 sequence is 13 residues long. The CDR3 coding sequence is TGTGCCAGCTCACCAAGGACAGTCGAAAAACTGTTTTTT. This gives the protein CASSPRTVEKLFF. Variable domain in full (rest from reference TRBV18 and TRBJ1-4): NAGVMQNPRHLVRRRGQEARLRCSPMKGHSHVYWYRQLPEEGLKFMVYLQKENIIDESGMPKERFSAEFPKEGPSILRIQQVVRGDSAAYFCASSPRTVEKLFFGSGTQLSVL.